This is a list of T cell receptor beta chains from one sample in a study of neoadjuvant nivolumab and ipilimumab in lung cancer. The data were produced by immunoSEQ multiplex PCR, yet TCRdb's version contains in-frame clones alone and is incomplete. The sample lists over 15,000 clones, less than 85% occurring once. Sequences were derived from tumor tissue, sampled after neoadjuvant nivolumab, alone or with ipilimumab, at or shortly before surgery. The origin of the receptors is an adult with non-small cell lung cancer. Both conserved end residues are part of each CDR3. The order of the fields is clone size, V gene, J gene, D gene, CDR3 DNA, CDR3 protein. D genes are given only for firm matches. Expanded clones are given a class, and other clones once, few, many or no size at all.

abundance: .; v_gene: TRBV7-3; j_gene: TRBJ2-3; d_gene: .; CDR3nt: TGTGCCAGCAGCGTAGGACCGGGAAAGTCGCAGTATTTT; CDR3aa: CASSVGPGKSQYF
abundance: few; v_gene: TRBV11-2; j_gene: TRBJ2-3; d_gene: TRBD2; CDR3nt: TGTGCCAGCAGCTTAGTTGGAGCTAGCGGGGGGGGGAGCACAGATACGCAGTATTTT; CDR3aa: CASSLVGASGGGSTDTQYF
abundance: .; v_gene: TRBV14; j_gene: TRBJ2-5; d_gene: TRBD2; CDR3nt: TGTGCCAGCAGCCAAGAAGCCAGCGGGGGGGCGGAGACCCAGTACTTC; CDR3aa: CASSQEASGGAETQYF
abundance: .; v_gene: TRBV18; j_gene: TRBJ2-1; d_gene: TRBD1; CDR3nt: TGTGCCAGCTCACGGGGACAGAGGTCCTACAATGAGCAGTTCTTC; CDR3aa: CASSRGQRSYNEQFF
abundance: .; v_gene: TRBV7-7; j_gene: TRBJ2-2; d_gene: .; CDR3nt: TGTGCTAGCAGCTTCGGGCCGAACACCGGGGAGCTGTTTTTT; CDR3aa: CASSFGPNTGELFF
abundance: .; v_gene: TRBV9; j_gene: TRBJ1-6; d_gene: .; CDR3nt: TGTGCCAGCAGCGTAGGATCAGGGTCACCCCTCCACTTT; CDR3aa: CASSVGSGSPLHF
abundance: .; v_gene: TRBV7-9; j_gene: TRBJ2-2; d_gene: TRBD2; CDR3nt: TGTGCCAGCAGCGTAACTAGCGGCGTGACCCGGGAGCTGTTTTTT; CDR3aa: CASSVTSGVTRELFF
abundance: .; v_gene: TRBV6-5; j_gene: TRBJ1-2; d_gene: .; CDR3nt: TGTGCCAGCAGTGGGGGAGGGGCGGATGGCTACACCTTC; CDR3aa: CASSGGGADGYTF
abundance: .; v_gene: TRBV6-6; j_gene: TRBJ1-4; d_gene: .; CDR3nt: TGTGCCAGCAGTTACGACCACAATGGCGAAAAACTGTTTTTT; CDR3aa: CASSYDHNGEKLFF
abundance: .; v_gene: TRBV19; j_gene: TRBJ2-7; d_gene: .; CDR3nt: TGTGCCAGTAGTATAGTAGGGGGCTCCTACGAGCAGTACTTC; CDR3aa: CASSIVGGSYEQYF
abundance: .; v_gene: TRBV18; j_gene: TRBJ1-6; d_gene: .; CDR3nt: TGTGCCAGCTCGAAACAGGGCACCTATAATTCACCCCTCCACTTT; CDR3aa: CASSKQGTYNSPLHF
abundance: .; v_gene: TRBV5-4; j_gene: TRBJ1-2; d_gene: .; CDR3nt: TGTGCCAGCAGCTTGGGTGGGGATCTGGATGGCTACACCTTC; CDR3aa: CASSLGGDLDGYTF
abundance: .; v_gene: TRBV9; j_gene: TRBJ2-6; d_gene: TRBD1; CDR3nt: TGTGCCAGCAGCTTTCCGACAGGGGGCGCCCCCGGGGCCAACGTCCTGACTTTC; CDR3aa: CASSFPTGGAPGANVLTF
abundance: .; v_gene: TRBV6-4; j_gene: TRBJ1-5; d_gene: .; CDR3nt: TGTGCCAGCAGTGACCCCCGGGGGGATAGCAATCAGCCCCAGCATTTT; CDR3aa: CASSDPRGDSNQPQHF
abundance: .; v_gene: TRBV2; j_gene: TRBJ2-6; d_gene: .; CDR3nt: TGTGCCAGCTACAGGGTCCGTGGGGCCAACGTCCTGACTTTC; CDR3aa: CASYRVRGANVLTF
abundance: .; v_gene: TRBV30; j_gene: TRBJ2-3; d_gene: TRBD2; CDR3nt: TGTGCCCGGGGGGTCGTCGGCACAGATACGCAGTATTTT; CDR3aa: CARGVVGTDTQYF
abundance: .; v_gene: TRBV5-1; j_gene: TRBJ2-7; d_gene: .; CDR3nt: TGCGCCAGCAGCTCGGTAGCCTCCTACGAGCAGTACTTC; CDR3aa: CASSSVASYEQYF
abundance: few; v_gene: TRBV7-3; j_gene: TRBJ2-1; d_gene: TRBD1; CDR3nt: TGTGCCAGCAGCTTAACTATGGGGACAGGGAATGAGCAGTTCTTC; CDR3aa: CASSLTMGTGNEQFF
abundance: .; v_gene: TRBV29-1; j_gene: TRBJ2-3; d_gene: .; CDR3nt: TGCAGCGTTGAAGAGGGGGATAACACAGATACGCAGTATTTT; CDR3aa: CSVEEGDNTDTQYF
abundance: .; v_gene: TRBV11-3; j_gene: TRBJ1-1; d_gene: .; CDR3nt: TGTGCCAGCAGCTTAGAAGGGTTTGGGGGAAAAGCTTTCTTT; CDR3aa: CASSLEGFGGKAFF
abundance: once; v_gene: TRBV5-4; j_gene: TRBJ2-3; d_gene: .; CDR3nt: TGTGCCAGCAGCCCCGGGGGCACAGATACGCAGTATTTT; CDR3aa: CASSPGGTDTQYF
abundance: few; v_gene: TRBV27; j_gene: TRBJ2-7; d_gene: .; CDR3nt: TGTGCCAGCAGTTTAACGGTATCCTACGAGCAGTACTTC; CDR3aa: CASSLTVSYEQYF
abundance: .; v_gene: TRBV10-2; j_gene: TRBJ1-1; d_gene: .; CDR3nt: TGCGCCAGCAGTGAGTCGGGGAACACTGAAGCTTTCTTT; CDR3aa: CASSESGNTEAFF
abundance: .; v_gene: TRBV6-1; j_gene: TRBJ2-1; d_gene: .; CDR3nt: TGTGCCAGCAGTTACATGGGTGAGCAGTTCTTC; CDR3aa: CASSYMGEQFF
abundance: .; v_gene: TRBV11-2; j_gene: TRBJ1-5; d_gene: .; CDR3nt: TGTGCCAGCAGTAGGGCGGTGGGTCAGCCCCAGCATTTT; CDR3aa: CASSRAVGQPQHF
abundance: .; v_gene: TRBV6-4; j_gene: TRBJ2-2; d_gene: .; CDR3nt: TGTGCCAGCAGTGAAAGACCTGGGTTCGGGGAGCTGTTTTTT; CDR3aa: CASSERPGFGELFF
abundance: .; v_gene: TRBV13; j_gene: TRBJ1-1; d_gene: .; CDR3nt: TGTGCCAGCAGCTTAGTGGGGTTTTCTGCAGGGAGGAACACTGAAGCTTTCTTT; CDR3aa: CASSLVGFSAGRNTEAFF
abundance: .; v_gene: TRBV15; j_gene: TRBJ2-7; d_gene: TRBD2; CDR3nt: TGTGCCACCAGAACCGCGGGGGGCTCCTACGAGCAGTACTTC; CDR3aa: CATRTAGGSYEQYF
abundance: .; v_gene: TRBV6-5; j_gene: TRBJ2-5; d_gene: TRBD2; CDR3nt: TGTGCCAGCAGTTTGACTAGCGGGGGGGTCCAAGAGACCCAGTACTTC; CDR3aa: CASSLTSGGVQETQYF
abundance: .; v_gene: TRBV5-1; j_gene: TRBJ2-3; d_gene: TRBD1; CDR3nt: TGCGCCAGCAGCCAGAGACAGGGGCGCACAGATACGCAGTATTTT; CDR3aa: CASSQRQGRTDTQYF
abundance: .; v_gene: TRBV29-1; j_gene: TRBJ2-2; d_gene: .; CDR3nt: TGCAGCGTTGAAGTCACGGGGAACACCGGGGAGCTGTTTTTT; CDR3aa: CSVEVTGNTGELFF
abundance: .; v_gene: TRBV6-6; j_gene: TRBJ2-1; d_gene: TRBD1; CDR3nt: TGTGCCAGCAGTTACGAGGGGGCGTCCTACAATGAGCAGTTCTTC; CDR3aa: CASSYEGASYNEQFF
abundance: .; v_gene: TRBV28; j_gene: TRBJ2-7; d_gene: .; CDR3nt: TGTGCCAGCAGTTTATCTGGGACACCGAAAACCTCCTACGAGCAGTACTTC; CDR3aa: CASSLSGTPKTSYEQYF
abundance: .; v_gene: TRBV7-9; j_gene: TRBJ2-5; d_gene: TRBD2; CDR3nt: TGTGCCAGCAGCTTGTATACTAGCGGGGGGGCACAAGAGACCCAGTACTTC; CDR3aa: CASSLYTSGGAQETQYF
abundance: .; v_gene: TRBV19; j_gene: TRBJ2-2; d_gene: .; CDR3nt: TGTGCCAGTAGTATGGGGGGAGTAGACACCGGGGAGCTGTTTTTT; CDR3aa: CASSMGGVDTGELFF
abundance: medium-sized; v_gene: TRBV5-6; j_gene: TRBJ1-2; d_gene: .; CDR3nt: TGTGCCAGCAGCTGGTGGGGGCTCAACTATGGCTACACCTTC; CDR3aa: CASSWWGLNYGYTF
abundance: .; v_gene: TRBV5-1; j_gene: TRBJ2-3; d_gene: .; CDR3nt: TGCGCCAGCAGCTCTGGGGGTGGCCCAGATACGCAGTATTTT; CDR3aa: CASSSGGGPDTQYF
abundance: .; v_gene: TRBV6-1; j_gene: TRBJ2-5; d_gene: TRBD1; CDR3nt: TGTGCCAGCACCTTTGGGACAGTACAAGAGACCCAGTACTTC; CDR3aa: CASTFGTVQETQYF
abundance: .; v_gene: TRBV20-1; j_gene: TRBJ1-1; d_gene: .; CDR3nt: TGCAGTGCTTTTTTGCACACTGAAGCTTTCTTT; CDR3aa: CSAFLHTEAFF
abundance: .; v_gene: TRBV7-3; j_gene: TRBJ1-4; d_gene: .; CDR3nt: TGTGCCAGCAGCGCGGGCCAAAGTGAAAAACTGTTTTTT; CDR3aa: CASSAGQSEKLFF
abundance: .; v_gene: TRBV6-5; j_gene: TRBJ1-6; d_gene: .; CDR3nt: TGTGCCAGCAGTTACACGGGACATACCGGTAATTCACCCCTCCACTTT; CDR3aa: CASSYTGHTGNSPLHF
abundance: once; v_gene: TRBV11-2; j_gene: TRBJ2-5; d_gene: .; CDR3nt: TGTGCCAGCAGCTTCGGGGCGGAACAATCACAAGAGACCCAGTACTTC; CDR3aa: CASSFGAEQSQETQYF
abundance: .; v_gene: TRBV11-2; j_gene: TRBJ2-1; d_gene: .; CDR3nt: TGTGCCAGCAGCCCGGGGGCGGGGGCAGAATACAATGAGCAGTTCTTC; CDR3aa: CASSPGAGAEYNEQFF
abundance: few; v_gene: TRBV6-1; j_gene: TRBJ2-3; d_gene: .; CDR3nt: TGTGCCAGCACTGGACAGATAACTAGCACAGATACGCAGTATTTT; CDR3aa: CASTGQITSTDTQYF
abundance: .; v_gene: TRBV5-6; j_gene: TRBJ1-6; d_gene: .; CDR3nt: TGTGCCAGCAGCTTGGGGACGGGCTCCTATAATTCACCCCTCCACTTT; CDR3aa: CASSLGTGSYNSPLHF
abundance: .; v_gene: TRBV7-2; j_gene: TRBJ1-2; d_gene: .; CDR3nt: TGTGCCAGCAGCTTATCCCCCTTGGAAGACTATGGCTACACCTTC; CDR3aa: CASSLSPLEDYGYTF
abundance: .; v_gene: TRBV5-1; j_gene: TRBJ2-3; d_gene: TRBD2; CDR3nt: TGCGCCAGCAGCTTGGGACTAGCGGGGGGGCGGTTCGTTTCAGATACGCAGTATTTT; CDR3aa: CASSLGLAGGRFVSDTQYF
abundance: .; v_gene: TRBV15; j_gene: TRBJ2-7; d_gene: TRBD1; CDR3nt: TGTGCCACCAGCACGGCTTTAGGACAGGGTTCCTACGAGCAGTACTTC; CDR3aa: CATSTALGQGSYEQYF
abundance: .; v_gene: TRBV6-5; j_gene: TRBJ1-6; d_gene: TRBD1; CDR3nt: TGTGCCAGCAGTTACCGACCTACAGGGGGCATTTCACCCCTCCACTTT; CDR3aa: CASSYRPTGGISPLHF
abundance: few; v_gene: TRBV11-1; j_gene: TRBJ1-2; d_gene: TRBD1; CDR3nt: TGTGCCAGCAGCTTAGGTAGGGACAGCTATGGCTACACCTTC; CDR3aa: CASSLGRDSYGYTF